The sequence of this TCR beta chain was determined in a study of PD-1 blockade in classical Hodgkin lymphoma. There was relapse after autologous stem cell transplantation in every patient, and there was variation in brentuximab vedotin exposure. The germline V and J ends were trimmed by 4 bases and 3 bases, with 11 bases remaining between them. The CDR3 covers 14 residues. Germline CDR1 is SGHTS and CDR2 is YDEGEE. Study findings and constraints: Repertoire differences have undefined causes, possibly disease activity or prior therapy.

This clone has only one observation. Its matching antigen is unknown. Some clones are missing from TCRdb's copy, which holds only in-frame ones; the method was immunoSEQ multiplex PCR. The repertoire holds fewer than 25,000 clones, with around four fifths as singletons. This clonotype was sampled from a human donor with classical Hodgkin lymphoma. This chain joins TRBV5-8 and TRBJ2-1; D perhaps matches TRBD1 (5 bases). The material sequenced was peripheral blood mononuclear cells (PBMCs), taken before the second cycle of nivolumab. In DNA form, the CDR3 reads TGTGCCAGCAGCAGGGGCCCTAACTACAATGAGCAGTTCTTC. The encoded protein is CASSRGPNYNEQFF.